The 10 T cell receptor beta chains below come from one sample, sequenced in a study of T cell clonality in common variable immunodeficiency. Assay used: immunoSEQ multiplex PCR; TCRdb lists only in-frame clones, some missing. The data list some 45,000 clones, none observed once; around 6.3% falls to the top ten. Sequencing was performed on peripheral blood mononuclear cells. All receptors come from a person aged 18-70 years in good health.

This clone was recorded many times. Read sequence stops 3 residues before the CDR3 end, and the germline J gene provides the missing end. The chain combines TRBV5-1 with TRBJ1-1, with D uncertain. Germline lookup yields CDR1 SGHRS and CDR2 YFSETQ. The germline V and J ends were trimmed by 0 bases and 0 bases, with 9 bases remaining between them. This CDR3 spans 15 amino acids. The sequenced CDR3 bases are TGCGCCAGCAGCTTGGCCCAGGTTTTGAACACTGAA. Amino acids: CASSLAQVLNTE. The full CDR3 sequence reads CASSLAQVLNTEAFF.

Many counts were recorded for this clone. Read sequence stops 3 residues before the CDR3 end, and the germline J gene provides the missing end. V gene TRBV20-1 combines with J gene TRBJ2-5; 8 bases are a match to TRBD2. The CDR3 has 14 amino acids. Looked up from germline, CDR1 is DFQATT and CDR2 is SNEGSKA (reference sequence). V shed 3 bases and J 1 base; nucleotides not matched to a gene: 4. The CDR3 here is CSASGGELQETQYF. CDR3 DNA (partial): TGCAGTGCTAGCGGGGGGGAACTCCAAGAGACC.

About this clone itself: The sequence runs out 3 residues before the end of the CDR3; the remainder is reconstructed from the germline J gene. The genes are TRBV7-6 and TRBJ1-6, with 8 bases fitting TRBD1. Germline values: CDR1 SGHVS, CDR2 FNYEAQ. The CDR3 spans 16 residues. V was pared by 1 base and J by 6 bases, with 5 bases of the junction left unmatched. The part of the CDR3 DNA that was read is TGTGCCAGCAGCTTAGGGGGACAGGTCTCTAATTCACCC. It encodes CASSLGGQVSNSP. The entire CDR3 protein reads CASSLGGQVSNSPLHF.

About this clone: The read falls 3 residues short of the CDR3 end, and the missing part is taken from the germline J gene. The rearrangement joins TRBV30 to TRBJ2-4, with 10 bases identical to TRBD1. The germline V gene has CDR1 GTSNPN and CDR2 SVGIG (reference sequence). CDR3 length equals 14 residues. The CDR3 bases that were read are TGTGCCTGGTGGGACAGGGGACCCTTCTATGGT. This encodes CAWWDRGPFYG. The entire CDR3 reads CAWWDRGPFYGQYF.

This clone occurred many times. The read terminates 3 residues before the CDR3 end, so the remaining end is supplied by the germline J gene. The J gene is TRBJ2-3, the V gene TRBV4-2; no clear D. The CDR3 extends over 15 amino acids. With 2 bases removed from V and 2 bases from J, the gap between germline ends came to 11 bases. The germline gives CDR1 LGHNA, CDR2 YNFKEQ. The sequenced part of the CDR3 DNA is TGTGCCAGCAGCCAAACCCTTTCCTACACAGATACG. This codes for CASSQTLSYTDT. The entire CDR3 reads CASSQTLSYTDTQYF.

Many counts were recorded for this clone. The read ends 3 residues shy of where the CDR3 ends; the end is completed using the germline J gene. The chain carries TRBV2 and TRBJ2-1; 11 nucleotides line up with TRBD1. V lost 5 bases, J lost 2 bases, and 5 bases stayed unmatched. The CDR3 sequence is 16 residues long. Germline CDR1 is SNHLY and CDR2 is FYNNEI. The CDR3 reads CASSQGQGGTYNEQFF. The sequenced part of the CDR3 DNA is TGTGCCAGCAGTCAGGGACAGGGGGGGACCTACAATGAG.

This clone was detected a few times. The missing CDR3 end, 3 residues past where the read stops, is filled in from the germline J gene. The chain combines TRBV30 with TRBJ1-3, with D maybe TRBD1 (6 bases). The CDR3 totals 15 residues. Trimming pared 3 bases from V and 7 bases from J, leaving 19 bases between. Germline CDR1 is GTSNPN and CDR2 is SVGIG (reference sequence). CDR3 sequence: CAWSGSTGSWNTIYF. The CDR3 bases that were read are TGTGCCTGGAGCGGATCTACAGGGAGCTGGAACACC.

This clone was counted between two and nine times. Read coverage stops 3 residues before the CDR3 terminus; the germline J gene supplies the remainder. This sequence joins TRBV19 and TRBJ1-2; D perhaps matches TRBD1 (5 bases). CDR1 is LNHDA, CDR2 SQIVND, per germline (reference sequence). The length of the CDR3 is 15 residues. The CDR3 sequence is CASSIEASGAYDYTF. The CDR3 bases that were read are TGTGCCAGTAGTATAGAGGCTAGCGGGGCCTACGAC.

This clone showed up just a few times. The observed sequence ends 3 residues before the CDR3 terminus, with the missing tail filled in from the germline J gene. This rearrangement joins TRBV5-5 to TRBJ2-1; TRBD2 agrees at 9 bases. This CDR3 spans 15 amino acids. Germline CDR1 SGHKS, CDR2 YYEKEE (reference sequence). V lost 2 bases to trimming and J lost 5 bases; unmatched junction nucleotides: 5. The sequenced CDR3 bases are TGTGCCAGCAGCTTAGAGGCTAGCGGGGACAATGAG. Its protein is CASSLEASGDNE. The complete CDR3 reads CASSLEASGDNEQFF.

The table lists this clone with many counts. The CDR3 extends 3 residues past the end of the read, so its final part is completed from the germline J gene. This chain links TRBV20-1 with TRBJ1-5; D is perhaps TRBD1 (5 bases). The V end lost 3 bases, the J end lost 2 bases, and 8 bases lay between the germline ends. The CDR3 has 13 amino acids. CDR1 DFQATT and CDR2 SNEGSKA come from the germline V gene (reference sequence). CDR3 DNA (partial): TGCAGTGCTAGCAGGGAGGGCAATCAGCCC. Translated: CSASREGNQP. The CDR3 in its entirety is CSASREGNQPQHF.